This T cell receptor (beta chain) was documented in a study of vaccination effects on CD4 cells after COVID-19 (dated by TCRdb to between 2021 and 2024). Regarding the complete study: In the ViraFEST assay, PBMC were stimulated with viral peptide pools, and TCR sequencing was then used to find antigen-specific CD4+ T cell clonotypes based on their expansion. Across the study, the median time from the second dose to post-vaccine sampling was 72 days (range 14 to 241). Each well held two million PBMC cultured in IMDM containing approximately 5% human AB serum, approximately 10 IU/ml IL-2 and gentamicin, along with 8 to 10 ug/ml peptides. In both COVID-19 convalescent patients and infection-naive vaccine recipients, the study compared SARS-CoV-2 spike-specific CD4+ TCR repertoires from before mRNA vaccination with those from after it. A total of 10 COVID-19 convalescent patients and several SARS-CoV-2-naive healthy vaccine recipients were included in the full study. The Oncomine TCR Beta short-read assay on an Illumina iSeq 100 was used to sequence cultures from other donors in the study.

Library preparation was by the immunoSEQ multiplex PCR assay. DNA from the cultured, isolated CD4+ T cells was subjected to TCR beta CDR3 sequencing. On the study's bioinformatics: Non-productive TCR sequences were removed and reads were trimmed to the CDR3 region, keeping CDR3s of at least 7 amino acids. Antigen-specific clonotypes were identified using the MANAFEST web app by comparison of expansion in peptide wells against reference cultures. To count as positive, a clone had to show expansion at FDR<0.05 compared with the reference and with all other wells, an odds ratio above 5, and a frequency above 0.1% in two replicate wells. A clonotype was defined as cross-reactive if the clonotype was significantly expanded both in SARS-CoV-2 spike wells and in at least one common cold coronavirus spike condition. Using the stringdist R package, CDR3 similarity was measured by Levenshtein distance, and unrooted trees were constructed with ape in R 3.6.1. The source is immuneACCESS, and TCRdb retained only in-frame sequences with V and J called. Part of the clones is not carried over; for the studies checked, unresolved V genes explain less than half of this, and the remainder is unexplained. The DNA was the basis for D and trimming; V, J and clone size are from that table. The sample has 25,000 to 35,000 clones on record, over 70% of them singletons. Of the sample, 15% falls within the top ten clones.

The full study reports these points: In healthy vaccine recipients, vaccine-induced clones were almost all SARS-CoV-2 mono-reactive, with only 1 of 255 being cross-reactive with common cold coronaviruses. Limitations of the study were the small number of convalescent patients and the absence of early post-infection timepoints. Marked clonal contraction was observed in both infection-induced and vaccine-induced clones at late post-vaccination timepoints, consistent with waning T cell responses.

CDR1 and CDR2 are drawn from the germline V gene: SGHTA, FQGNSA. V loses 1 base of germline sequence and J loses 5 bases, and the interval between the two ends is 14 bases. The CDR3, cysteine through phenylalanine, is 15 amino acids long. Here the CDR3 DNA is all that survives: 45 bases in frame from base 1. After less than 13 days of culture, CD4+ T cells were isolated with the EasySep CD4+ T cell isolation kit. Participants received two doses of either the BNT162b2 or the mRNA-1273 mRNA SARS-CoV-2 vaccine. Negative nucleocapsid antibody results before and after vaccination confirmed that the healthy vaccine recipients had no prior SARS-CoV-2 infection. Half of the culture medium was replaced with fresh IL-2-containing medium on days 3 and 7. Unless noted otherwise, every peptide stimulation condition was grown in triplicate wells. Using Ficoll-Paque Plus gradient centrifugation, PBMC were separated from whole blood and then either used fresh or cryopreserved at -140C. Genomic DNA was extracted from cultured CD4+ T cells with the QIAamp micro DNA kit.

In regard to this clone: It has no known antigen specificity. Within one base of it there is no much larger clone, and no base qualities were kept.

Recombination linked TRBV7-2 to TRBJ1-1, with a weak D call of TRBD1 (6 bases match). The input for sequencing was CD4+ T cells from PBMCs cultured without peptide, taken after COVID-19 vaccination. This TCR was recovered from a human donor who received a COVID-19 vaccine. The nucleotide sequence is given as TGTGCCAGCAGCTTAGGGGCAGGGGTTAGGACTGAAGCTTTCTTT. Translated, this gives CASSLGAGVRTEAFF.